This record concerns one TCR beta chain sequence. V was trimmed by 8 bases and J by 1 base, leaving 12 bases between them. CDR1 and CDR2 from the germline V gene are SGHAT and FQNNGV. The CDR3 is 14 amino acids. Per the study methods: Reference gene primer amplification in the assay estimated nucleated cell counts. The method was immunoSEQ multiplex PCR; TCRdb's version includes in-frame clones alone and lacks a portion of them. V, J and clone size reflect that table, while D and trimming were determined from the DNA. The sample has around 280,000 clones, around nine tenths seen once. This record comes from a study of blood T cell repertoires in COVID-19. For the study at large: Samples representing acute and convalescent COVID-19 were sourced from the United States, Italy and Spain.

The origin of this receptor is a woman younger than 45 with COVID-19, enrolled during active disease. Sample: peripheral blood. The chain links TRBV11-2 to TRBJ1-3; maybe TRBD1 (5 bases). CDR3 nucleotide sequence: TGTGCCAGCGGACTCGGGGGGTCTGGAAACACCATATATTTT. Its translation: CASGLGGSGNTIYF.